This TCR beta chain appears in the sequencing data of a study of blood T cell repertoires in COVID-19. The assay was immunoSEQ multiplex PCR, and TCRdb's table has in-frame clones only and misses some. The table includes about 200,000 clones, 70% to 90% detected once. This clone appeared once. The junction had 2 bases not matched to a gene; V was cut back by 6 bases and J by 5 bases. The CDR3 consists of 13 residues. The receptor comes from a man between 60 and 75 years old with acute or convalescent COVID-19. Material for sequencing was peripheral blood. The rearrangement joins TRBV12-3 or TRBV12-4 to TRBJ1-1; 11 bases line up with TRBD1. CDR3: CASSWDRGTEAFF. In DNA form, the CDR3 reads TGTGCCAGCAGCTGGGACAGGGGGACTGAAGCTTTCTTT.